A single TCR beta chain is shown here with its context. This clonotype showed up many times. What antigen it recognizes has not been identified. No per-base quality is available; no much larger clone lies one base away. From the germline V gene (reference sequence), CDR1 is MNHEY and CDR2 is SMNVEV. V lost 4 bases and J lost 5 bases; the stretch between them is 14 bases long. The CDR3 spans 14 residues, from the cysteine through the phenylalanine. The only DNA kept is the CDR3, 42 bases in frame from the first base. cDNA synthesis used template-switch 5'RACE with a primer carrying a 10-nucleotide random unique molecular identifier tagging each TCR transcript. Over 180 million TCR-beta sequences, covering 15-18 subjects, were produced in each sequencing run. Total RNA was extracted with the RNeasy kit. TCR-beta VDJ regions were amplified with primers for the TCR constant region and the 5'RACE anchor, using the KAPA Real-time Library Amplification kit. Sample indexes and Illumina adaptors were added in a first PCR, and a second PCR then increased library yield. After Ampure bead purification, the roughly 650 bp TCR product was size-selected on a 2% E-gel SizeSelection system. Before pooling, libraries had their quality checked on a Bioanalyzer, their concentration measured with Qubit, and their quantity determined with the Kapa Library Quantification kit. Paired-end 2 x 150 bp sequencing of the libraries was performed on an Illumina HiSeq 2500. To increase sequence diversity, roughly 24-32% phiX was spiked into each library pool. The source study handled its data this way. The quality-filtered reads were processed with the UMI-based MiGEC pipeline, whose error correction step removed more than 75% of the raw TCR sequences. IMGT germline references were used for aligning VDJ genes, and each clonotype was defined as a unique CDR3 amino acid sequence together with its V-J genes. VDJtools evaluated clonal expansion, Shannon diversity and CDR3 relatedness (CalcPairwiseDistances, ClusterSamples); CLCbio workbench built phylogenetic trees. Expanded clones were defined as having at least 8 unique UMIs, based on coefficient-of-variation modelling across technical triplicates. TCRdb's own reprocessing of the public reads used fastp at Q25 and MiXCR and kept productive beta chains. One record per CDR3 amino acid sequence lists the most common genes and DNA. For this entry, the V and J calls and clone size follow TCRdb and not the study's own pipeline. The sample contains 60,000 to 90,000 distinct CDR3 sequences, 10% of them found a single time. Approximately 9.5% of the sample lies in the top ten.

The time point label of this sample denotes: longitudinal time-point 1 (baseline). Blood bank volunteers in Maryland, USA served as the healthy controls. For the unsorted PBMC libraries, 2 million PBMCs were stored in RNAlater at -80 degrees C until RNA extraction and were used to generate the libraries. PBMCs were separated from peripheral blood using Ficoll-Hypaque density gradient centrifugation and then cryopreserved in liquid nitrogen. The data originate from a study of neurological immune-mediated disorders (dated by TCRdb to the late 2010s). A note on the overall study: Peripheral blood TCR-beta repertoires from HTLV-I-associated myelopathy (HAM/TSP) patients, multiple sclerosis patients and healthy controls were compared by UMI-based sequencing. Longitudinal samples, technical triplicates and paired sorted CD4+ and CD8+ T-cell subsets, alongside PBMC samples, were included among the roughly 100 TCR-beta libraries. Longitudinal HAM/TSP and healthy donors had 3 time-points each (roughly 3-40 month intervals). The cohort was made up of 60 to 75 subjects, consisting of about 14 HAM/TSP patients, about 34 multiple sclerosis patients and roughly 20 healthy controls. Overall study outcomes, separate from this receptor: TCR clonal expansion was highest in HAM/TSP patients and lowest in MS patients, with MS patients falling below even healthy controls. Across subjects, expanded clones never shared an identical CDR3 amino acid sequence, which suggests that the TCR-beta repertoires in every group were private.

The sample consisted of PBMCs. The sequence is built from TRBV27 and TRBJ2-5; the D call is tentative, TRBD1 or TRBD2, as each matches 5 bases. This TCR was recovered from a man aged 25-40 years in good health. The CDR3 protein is CASSSGTPWETQYF. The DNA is TGTGCCAGCAGTTCCGGGACCCCTTGGGAGACCCAGTACTTC.